Below, 24 T cell receptor beta chains from the same sample are listed, as sequenced in a study of shared clonotypes between healthy human individuals. Sequenced by immunoSEQ multiplex PCR; TCRdb stores in-frame clones only, minus some. The sample includes about 2 million clones, roughly 94% of them seen just once. The sample taken for sequencing was naive CD4+ T cells sorted from blood. Described subset: CD45RA+ positively selected. The source of these receptors is a man younger than 35 in good health.

V gene TRBV2 combines with J gene TRBJ1-5; perhaps TRBD1 as D (5 bases). Germline V lookup: CDR1 SNHLY, CDR2 FYNNEI. V gave up 6 bases and J gave up 6 bases, with 12 bases separating them. CDR3 length: 13 residues. CDR3 nucleotides: TGTGCCAGCAGGGGGAAAGGGGTTCAGCCCCAGCATTTT. Translation gives CASRGKGVQPQHF.

This rearrangement joins TRBV28 to TRBJ2-7; 7 bases are shared with TRBD2. Trimming at V came to 7 bases and at J to 1 base, leaving 4 bases not matched to a gene. Germline values: CDR1 MDHEN, CDR2 SYDVKM. The CDR3 runs to 13 residues. CDR3 sequence: CASTPSGSYEQYF. The DNA of the CDR3 is TGTGCCAGCACCCCTAGCGGATCCTACGAGCAGTACTTC. Together with reference TRBV28 and TRBJ2-7, the CDR3 gives the full variable domain: DVKVTQSSRYLVKRTGEKVFLECVQDMDHENMFWYRQDPGLGLRLIYFSYDVKMKEKGDIPEGYSVSREKKERFSLILESASTNQTSMYLCASTPSGSYEQYFGPGTRLTVT.

This sequence joins TRBV18 and TRBJ2-1; 11 bases align to TRBD1. In germline, CDR1 is KGHSH, CDR2 LQKENI. The V gene end was trimmed by 3 bases and the J gene end by 3 bases; junction bases not matched to a gene: 4. The CDR3 runs 16 residues. DNA of the CDR3: TGTGCCAGCTCACCTCTGGGACAGGGGGTCTACAATGAGCAGTTCTTC. It encodes CASSPLGQGVYNEQFF. Full variable domain (outside the CDR3, taken from reference TRBV18 and TRBJ2-1): NAGVMQNPRHLVRRRGQEARLRCSPMKGHSHVYWYRQLPEEGLKFMVYLQKENIIDESGMPKERFSAEFPKEGPSILRIQQVVRGDSAAYFCASSPLGQGVYNEQFFGPGTRLTVL.

The gene calls are TRBV10-3 and TRBJ2-5; tentatively, D is TRBD1 or TRBD2 (5 bases each). This CDR3 region has 14 residues. Germline CDR1 and CDR2: ENHRY and SYGVKD. V lost 10 bases and J 1 base, leaving 16 bases between the germline ends. The CDR3 is CATRTGQSQETQYF. In DNA form, the CDR3 reads TGTGCCACTAGGACGGGGCAGAGCCAAGAGACCCAGTACTTC.

The genes are TRBV10-3 and TRBJ2-2, with D perhaps matching TRBD1 or TRBD2 (5 bases each). Germline assignment: CDR1 ENHRY and CDR2 SYGVKD. The V end lost 3 bases, the J end lost 4 bases, and 9 bases lay between the germline ends. The CDR3 extends over 14 amino acids. CDR3 coding DNA: TGTGCCATCAGTGAATCGGGGCCCACCGGGGAGCTGTTTTTT. As protein: CAISESGPTGELFF.

Here the CDR3 DNA reads TGTGCCAGCAGACCCATGGGGCAGGCGTGGATCGAGCTGTTTTTT. Its translation is CASRPMGQAWIELFF. The V gene is TRBV7-2, the J gene TRBJ2-2; a weak D match, TRBD1 (5 bases). Germline loops: CDR1 SGHTA, CDR2 FQGNSA. Deletions cut 6 bases from V and 11 bases from J, with 22 bases between. The CDR3 contains 15 residues.

This clone was seen a handful of times. The chain combines TRBV19 with TRBJ1-4, with D maybe TRBD1 (5 bases). Trimming shortened V by 2 bases and J by 5 bases, and 12 bases separated the two germline ends. The germline gives CDR1 LNHDA, CDR2 SQIVND (reference sequence). This CDR3 comprises 15 residues. The DNA for the CDR3 is TGTGCCAGTAGTATATCCGGGACGGACAATGAAAAACTGTTTTTT. Amino acids: CASSISGTDNEKLFF.

This chain uses TRBV7-6 with TRBJ2-2, with D tentatively TRBD1 or TRBD2 (5 bases each). The germline V gene has CDR1 SGHVS and CDR2 FNYEAQ. CDR3 size: 17 residues. Trimming cost V 4 bases and J 2 bases, with 17 bases left between them. CDR3 sequence (DNA): TGTGCCAGCAGCTCCCCTACTCCGGGACCCAACACCGGGGAGCTGTTTTTT. Amino acid sequence: CASSSPTPGPNTGELFF.

This chain uses TRBV30 with TRBJ2-5, with D perhaps TRBD1 (6 bases). With 5 bases removed from V and 3 bases from J, the gap between germline ends came to 19 bases. Germline CDR1 is GTSNPN and CDR2 is SVGIG (reference sequence). The CDR3 is made up of 15 amino acids. The CDR3 is CAWEQIGGAKETQYF. The CDR3 bases are TGTGCCTGGGAGCAGATAGGGGGAGCAAAAGAGACCCAGTACTTC.

This clone appeared many times. The chain uses TRBV5-6 and TRBJ1-2; a possible D gene is TRBD1 (5 bases). CDR3 size: 16 residues. Germline loops: CDR1 SGHDT, CDR2 YYEEEE. Trimming cost V 0 bases and J 0 bases, with 12 bases left between them. The CDR3 protein is CASSLARGVANYGYTF. For the CDR3, the DNA is TGTGCCAGCAGCTTGGCCAGAGGGGTAGCTAACTATGGCTACACCTTC.

This rearrangement joins TRBV20-1 to TRBJ1-1, with D uncertain. The CDR3 has 11 amino acids. CDR1 and CDR2 (germline): DFQATT, SNEGSKA (reference sequence). V was shortened by 6 bases and J by 7 bases, with 12 bases between the two germline ends. CDR3 DNA: TGCAGTGCCATTGTGGTCCTTGAAGCTTTCTTT. Protein: CSAIVVLEAFF.

The chain recombines TRBV7-2 with TRBJ1-1; perhaps TRBD1 as D (5 bases). Germline CDR1 reads SGHTA; CDR2 reads FQGNSA. The CDR3 has 13 amino acids. Trimming cost V 1 base and J 7 bases, with 10 bases left between them. This CDR3 reads CASSLVTRGEAFF. The CDR3 region has the DNA TGTGCCAGCAGCTTAGTTACTAGGGGTGAAGCTTTCTTT.

The rearrangement links TRBV4-1 to TRBJ2-2, with TRBD1 identical over 11 bases. Trimming removed 1 base from V and 5 bases from J; junction bases left unmatched: 3. CDR1 and CDR2 from the germline V gene are MGHRA and YSYEKL. CDR3 length equals 16 residues. This CDR3 reads CASSQGTGGYTGELFF. CDR3 nucleotide sequence: TGCGCCAGCAGCCAAGGGACAGGGGGCTATACCGGGGAGCTGTTTTTT.

The chain couples TRBV30 to TRBJ1-1, with TRBD1 as a possible D gene (6 bases). The CDR3 length is 15 residues. The V end was cut by 4 bases, the J end by 3 bases, with 18 bases between. The germline CDR1 and CDR2 sequences are GTSNPN and SVGIG (reference sequence). The CDR3 region is CAWMPIGGADTEAFF. Written as DNA, the CDR3 is TGTGCCTGGATGCCCATTGGGGGGGCAGACACTGAAGCTTTCTTT.

V and J are TRBV27 and TRBJ2-1; D remains ambiguous. CDR1 MNHEY and CDR2 SMNVEV come from the germline V gene (reference sequence). The CDR3 covers 14 residues. V lost 3 bases and J lost 0, with 6 bases in between. CDR3: CASSFSSSYNEQFF. Written as DNA, the CDR3 is TGTGCCAGCAGTTTCTCCTCCTCCTACAATGAGCAGTTCTTC.

This rearrangement joins TRBV4-1 to TRBJ1-1; possibly TRBD1 for D (5 bases). The germline CDR1 and CDR2 sequences are MGHRA and YSYEKL. The CDR3 has 15 residues. Deletions cut 2 bases from V and 1 base from J, with 11 bases between. CDR3 region: CASSQTGERNTEAFF. Here the CDR3 DNA reads TGCGCCAGCAGCCAAACAGGCGAGCGGAACACTGAAGCTTTCTTT.

In DNA form, the CDR3 reads TGTGCCACGACAGGGAATGAAAAACTGTTTTTT. Translating it yields CATTGNEKLFF. The chain joins TRBV10-3 to TRBJ1-4, with 7 bases that match TRBD1. This CDR3 contains 11 residues. The J segment lost 5 bases and the V segment lost 10 bases, leaving 1 base of the junction unmatched. Germline lookup yields CDR1 ENHRY and CDR2 SYGVKD.

Only a few counts were recorded for this clone. The rearrangement joins TRBV27 to TRBJ2-5; a weak D match, TRBD1 (6 bases). CDR1 is MNHEY and CDR2 is SMNVEV in the germline V gene (reference sequence). The CDR3 loop spans 15 amino acids. V was cut by 2 bases and J by 5 bases, with 15 bases left in between. The CDR3 here is CASSLAQGFWETQYF. The CDR3 DNA follows: TGTGCCAGCAGTTTAGCACAGGGATTCTGGGAGACCCAGTACTTC.

As for this clone: Different DNA sequences within this sample yield the same CDR3. The chain recombines TRBV4-1 with TRBJ2-5, with TRBD1 as a possible D gene (6 bases). V was cut by 1 base and J by 2 bases, with 8 bases left in between. Germline loops: CDR1 MGHRA, CDR2 YSYEKL. This CDR3 region has 14 residues. CDR3 DNA sequence: TGCGCCAGCAGCCAAGTTGACAGGCAAGAGACCCAGTACTTC. This encodes CASSQVDRQETQYF.

The chain employs TRBV6-7 and TRBJ1-2; D is possibly TRBD1 (6 bases). TRBV6-7 is an ORF for which the function is uncertain. V lost 2 bases to trimming and J lost 4 bases, with 20 bases between them. The CDR3 contains 17 residues. The CDR3 is CASSYPNWWGLGYGYTF. CDR3 DNA sequence: TGTGCCAGCAGTTACCCGAATTGGTGGGGGCTTGGCTATGGCTACACCTTC.

The J gene is TRBJ1-1, the V gene TRBV18; D call uncertain. The V gene's germline CDR1 is KGHSH and CDR2 LQKENI. The CDR3 covers 15 residues. The V gene lost 3 bases and the J gene lost 1 base, with 12 bases spanning the gap. The CDR3 DNA reads as TGTGCCAGCTCACCTGTTCTTGGGGAGAACACTGAAGCTTTCTTT. Translating it yields CASSPVLGENTEAFF.

There are a few counts of this clone. V and J are TRBV27 and TRBJ1-4, with D tentatively TRBD1 (5 bases). Germline CDR1 and CDR2: MNHEY and SMNVEV (reference sequence). The CDR3 is 15 residues long. V was pared by 5 bases and J by 7 bases, with 17 bases between. CDR3 bases: TGTGCCAGCAGTGACCTCGGGAGGGGACGTGAAAAACTGTTTTTT. It codes for CASSDLGRGREKLFF.

The V and J genes are TRBV29-1 and TRBJ2-7, with 9 positions matching TRBD2. The CDR3 is made up of 13 amino acids. Germline V lookup: CDR1 SQVTM, CDR2 ANQGSEA. V shed 5 bases, J shed 1 base, and the junction held 3 bases outside the gene matches. CDR3 nucleotide sequence: TGCAGCGTTCTGGCGGGAGGGTCCTACGAGCAGTACTTC. Translating gives CSVLAGGSYEQYF.

V usage is TRBV7-9 and J usage is TRBJ2-5; 9 nucleotides match TRBD1. The ends lost 5 bases at V and 2 bases at J; junction bases unmatched: 3. CDR3 length equals 14 residues. Looked up from germline, CDR1 is SEHNR and CDR2 is FQNEAQ (reference sequence). As DNA, the CDR3 is TGTGCCAGCAGCCGACAGGGGGATCAAGAGACCCAGTACTTC. Protein product: CASSRQGDQETQYF.